This T cell receptor (beta chain) came from a study of cytomegalovirus exposure and HLA in healthy donors (TCRdb year 2017). Notes on the research overall: An earlier analysis of a few hundred of the donors reported 276 Gb of sequence data and 117 million unique TCR beta sequences obtained from about 170 million T cells. Every repertoire in the discovery cohort had been generated on one and the same sequencing platform. Of the 300 to 450 genotyped donors, 70% to 90% were placed in the genetic ancestry cluster associated with self-reported Caucasian donors. An earlier analysis of some 500 of the donors used high-throughput TCR beta sequencing to judge whether each TCR beta V gene segment behaved as functional or pseudogenic. The study profiled the T cell repertoires of 500 to 800 subjects by immunosequencing and related them to cytomegalovirus serostatus. On average, roughly 250,000 unique TCR beta nucleotide sequences were sequenced per donor among about 400 genotyped donors of the cohort, with 15% to 20% of those sequences being non-productive. In addition to the first cohort of about 650 subjects, a separate validation cohort of approximately 120 different subjects was used. A later genetic analysis used genome-wide SNP genotypes for about 60% of the roughly 670 donors, treating that subset as a discovery cohort. To study patterns of TCR occurrence, a later analysis re-analyzed previously published TCR beta repertoires from 666 donors and added high-resolution HLA genotyping. Around 300 gigabases of sequencing data and 78 million or so unique TCR sequences were included in an early release covering about 700 HLA-typed donors. Roughly 5 DR-DQ haplotypes were handled as single units for association and clustering, since linkage in the cohort was strong. The study was designed to test whether signatures of past pathogen exposure could be identified by cataloging public T cell receptors. High-throughput TCR immunosequencing, statistical association of individual TCRs with disease status, and machine learning were combined to predict cytomegalovirus infection status. Both class I and class II loci were covered by HLA typing, at four-digit resolution. The number of donors typed differed by locus, with 629-630 for A, B, C, DRB1 and DQB1, 522 for DQA1, some 570 for DPA1, and some 470 for DPB1. Donor age, sex, ethnicity and CMV serostatus were compiled alongside the repertoire data. Rather than drawing on any new phenotypic data, the later analysis identified candidate immune exposures from TCR beta sequences and the way those sequences occurred across donors.

To prepare the library, the immunoSEQ multiplex PCR assay was applied. For the multiplex PCR, a mixture combining 60 forward primers for TCR Vbeta segments and 13 reverse primers for TCR Jbeta segments was used. The CDR3 region of rearranged TCR beta genes was amplified from genomic DNA by a multiplex PCR assay. The Illumina HiSeq System was used to sequence the amplified TCR beta libraries as 87-base-pair reads. Per the source publication's procedure: In a later analysis, approximately 74 million unique TCR beta chains were counted across the 666 repertoires, and roughly 10 million of these chains were shared by at least two donors. A nearest-neighbor algorithm error-corrected the raw reads and collapsed the reads into unique sequences, merging closely related sequences to remove PCR and sequencing errors. Alignment of CDR3 sequences to IMGT reference sequences was used to assign V, D and J gene segments. For a sequence to be retained, a match of at least six nucleotides to both a V gene segment and a J gene segment was required. Rearrangements were called productive when the CDR3 lacked stop codons and stayed in frame with V and J; all others were non-productive. CDR3 was defined according to IMGT convention as the region running from the second conserved V-encoded cysteine to the conserved J-encoded phenylalanine. The earlier analysis of 500 to 750 of the donors excluded any sequence lacking an unambiguous match to a single V gene segment. In an earlier analysis of several hundred of the donors, V segments were called functional above 56.7% productive rearrangements and were called segregating when the between-donor standard deviation exceeded 5%. A statistical classification framework was built for diagnosing cytomegalovirus status from the catalog of TCR beta chain sequences. V and J gene assignment, in a later analysis, came from comparing TCR nucleotide sequences with IMGT/GENE-DB human TR gene sequences. In a later analysis, CDR3 sequences and most-parsimonious VDJ recombination scenarios were assigned using the TCRdist pipeline. In a later analysis, each TCR beta chain was defined by its CDR3 amino acid sequence together with its V-gene family, and reads without a unique V-gene family were excluded. As a way to deal with suspected cross-contamination and a sequencing artifact, a later analysis dropped roughly 600 nucleotide sequences that were highly shared and had low generation probability. In a later analysis, a clonal expansion index for each public chain was calculated from normalized within-repertoire ranks of inferred template counts. In a later analysis, generation probabilities were computed using a VDJ recombination model fitted to out-of-frame rearrangements, and the results were checked against IGoR. A later analysis scored TCR-TCR, TCR-HLA and TCR-CMV co-occurrence with hypergeometric tests, applying a repertoire-size bias correction to TCR pairs. In a later analysis, false discovery rates were estimated by permuting HLA or CMV assignments 20 times. A later analysis grouped co-occurring TCRs with DBSCAN, adding TCRdist sequence similarity when clustering within HLA-allele-positive subsets. Repertoires with fewer than 30,000 or more than 120,000 public chains, plus five repertoires with anomalous nucleotide sharing, were excluded from co-occurrence clustering. TCRdb mirrors the immuneACCESS table, restricted to in-frame sequences. Some clones are absent from its copies; in checked studies, under half trace to an unresolved V gene, and the reason for the others is unknown. From that table come the V and J calls and clone size; the DNA was used to work out D and trimming. The sample yields about 120,000 clones; more than 60% were counted once. The ten largest clonotypes hold less than 3% of the sample.

Note on this clone: Its antigen remains undetermined. Base qualities were left out, and no much larger clone turns up one base away.

V is shortened by 4 bases, J by 4 bases, and the region joining them spans 13 bases. According to the germline V gene (reference sequence), CDR1 reads LNHDA and CDR2 reads SQIVND. From the cysteine through the phenylalanine, the CDR3 covers 14 amino acids. The entry retains the CDR3 DNA only, 42 bases that are in frame from base 1. On the study overall, not on this receptor specifically: A total of around 150 TCR beta chains were listed by the study as associated with cytomegalovirus. V-gene and J-gene trimming of TCR beta chains was associated with a missense DCLRE1C variant in a later genetic analysis, and the association was replicated in an independent cohort. A few of the identified cytomegalovirus-associated TCR beta chains were confirmed in vitro to be specific for cytomegalovirus antigens. Several of the top co-occurrence clusters appeared to be linked to parvovirus B19, influenza, CMV and Epstein-Barr virus, according to a later analysis. Because the 87-base-pair reads could not distinguish some IMGT-functional V segments, including TRBV6-2 and TRBV6-3, those segments were excluded. Most TCR sequences were seen in very few donors, while some public TCRs were found in many individuals. Cytomegalovirus status was reported to be diagnosed by the classifier with high specificity and sensitivity in both the original and validation cohorts. Strong co-occurrence of HLA alleles, especially DR and DQ, made assigning TCR associations to individual alleles difficult. According to the authors, the approach could potentially be generalized to other disease states and immunological phenotypes. According to a later genetic analysis, donors in an Asian-associated ancestry cluster had fewer N-insertions in productive TCRs than the roughly 660-donor mean. Broadly in line with IMGT annotations, most TCR beta V segments showed up in productive rearrangements about 87% or about 30% of the time in an earlier analysis of some 590 of the donors. According to a later analysis, most CMV-associated TCR beta chains appeared to be HLA-restricted, and the HLA associations seemed to be driven largely by CMV exposure. A later analysis associated some 17,000 TCR beta sequences with specific HLA alleles at a false discovery rate of 0.05. HLA typing was unavailable for some donors at each locus, so association tests used only the typed subset. A further reported finding was that TCR beta sequences accurately predicted the HLA-A and HLA-B alleles for most subjects in the first cohort. The presence/absence analyses assumed that sequencing depth was roughly uniform across donors, and that assumption may not be true. The earlier analysis of almost 600 of the donors excluded 15 to 20 rarely observed V segments, including chromosome 9 orphons, because counts were too low. In a later analysis, HLA-associated TCR beta chains showed more clonal expansion and lower generation probabilities than non-associated chains that were equally common. A later analysis found that TCR association rates varied across HLA loci, with DRB1 alleles showing the most associated TCRs and HLA-C alleles the fewest. Linkage disequilibrium might explain the correlated functional status among segregating V segments, but an unknown experimental factor could not be excluded. A group of highly shared sequence variants was considered likely to be a technical artifact of the sequencing pipeline. For the cohort, immune exposure information was limited to CMV serostatus. Only TCR beta chains were sequenced in this cohort, and the absence of alpha or paired-chain data limited detectable features.

In total, about 650 healthy bone marrow donors made up the cohort. At the time of sampling, every cohort member was nominally healthy, though immune exposures that went unrecorded were likely present. The donor tested CMV seropositive and was one of the 289 seropositive cohort members. Every donor gave a peripheral blood sample, and the peripheral blood mononuclear cells from that sample were used for TCR beta sequencing. The Qiagen DNeasy Blood Extraction Kit was used to extract genomic DNA from the blood cell samples. The sequence links TRBV19 to TRBJ1-1; TRBD1 is a possible D gene, resting on 5 matching bases. The TCR comes from a woman aged 35 to 49 in good health and CMV-seropositive. The sequenced sample consisted of PBMCs. The DNA reads as follows: TGTGCCAGTAGTAGGGGACTGCGAGGCACTGAAGCTTTCTTT. Translated, this gives CASSRGLRGTEAFF.